The present T cell receptor (beta chain) was sequenced within a study of blood T cells in healthy people across ages. The germline V and J ends were trimmed by 4 bases and 0 bases, with 14 bases remaining between them. This CDR3 contains 16 residues. The germline V gene has CDR1 SGHDT and CDR2 YYEEEE. PCR was performed a second time for roughly 7 to 12 cycles using a sample-barcoded 5' primer and a J-beta primer mix. TCRdb processed the 5' RACE reads anew with MiXCR; each CDR3 protein has one entry. The table shows roughly 1,000,000 distinct CDR3 sequences, with about 23% occurring only once. These data were likewise used in another study, on T cells of mothers and their children.

The chain is built from TRBV5-6 and TRBJ2-4; D is unclear. The sequence was obtained from a girl aged 2 to 9 in good health. What was sequenced was blood. The CDR3 loop is CASSQIRSLAKNIQYF. The CDR3 DNA reads TGTGCCAGCAGCCAGATAAGGTCTTTAGCCAAAAACATTCAGTACTTC.